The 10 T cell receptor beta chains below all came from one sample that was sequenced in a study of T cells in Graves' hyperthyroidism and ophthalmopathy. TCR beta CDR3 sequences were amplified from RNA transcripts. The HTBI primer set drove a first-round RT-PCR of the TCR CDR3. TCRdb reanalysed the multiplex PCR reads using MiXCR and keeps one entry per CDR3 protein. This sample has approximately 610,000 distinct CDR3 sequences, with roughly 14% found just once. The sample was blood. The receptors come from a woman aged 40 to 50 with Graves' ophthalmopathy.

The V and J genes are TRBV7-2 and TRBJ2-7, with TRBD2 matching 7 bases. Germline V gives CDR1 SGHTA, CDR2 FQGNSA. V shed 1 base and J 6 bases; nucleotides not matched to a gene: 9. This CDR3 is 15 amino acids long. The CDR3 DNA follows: TGTGCCAGCAGCTTAGGGGACTACTCTTGGGGCGAGCAGTACTTC. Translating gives CASSLGDYSWGEQYF.

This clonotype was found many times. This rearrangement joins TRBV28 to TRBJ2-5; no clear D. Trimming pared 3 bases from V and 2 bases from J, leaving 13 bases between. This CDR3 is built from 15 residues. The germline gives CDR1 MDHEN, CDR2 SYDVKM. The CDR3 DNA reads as TGTGCCAGCAGTTTCCGGACCGGTGCTCAAGAGACCCAGTACTTC. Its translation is CASSFRTGAQETQYF.

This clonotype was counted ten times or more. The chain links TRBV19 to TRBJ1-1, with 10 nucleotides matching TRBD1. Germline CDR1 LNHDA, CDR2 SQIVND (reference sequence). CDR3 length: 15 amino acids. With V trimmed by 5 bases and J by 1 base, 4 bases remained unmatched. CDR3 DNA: TGTGCCAGTAGTCATAGGACAGGGGGGAACACTGAAGCTTTCTTT. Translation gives CASSHRTGGNTEAFF.

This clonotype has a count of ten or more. The CDR3 coding sequence is TGTGCCAGCAGCCAAGGCACCAGTTATGGCTACACCTTC. Translating gives CASSQGTSYGYTF. The rearrangement uses TRBV14 and TRBJ1-2; D is unresolved. Germline V CDR1 and CDR2: SGHDN, FVKESK. The CDR3 extends over 13 amino acids. Trimming took off 1 base at V and 5 bases at J, with 8 bases between the two ends. Variable domain in full (rest from reference TRBV14 and TRBJ1-2): EAGVTQFPSHSVIEKGQTVTLRCDPISGHDNLYWYRRVMGKEIKFLLHFVKESKQDESGMPNNRFLAERTGGTYSTLKVQPAELEDSGVYFCASSQGTSYGYTFGSGTRLTVV.

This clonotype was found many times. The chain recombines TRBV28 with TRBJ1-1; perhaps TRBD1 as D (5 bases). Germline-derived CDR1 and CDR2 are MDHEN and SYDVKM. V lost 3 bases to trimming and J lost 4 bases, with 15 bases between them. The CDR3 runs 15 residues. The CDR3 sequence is CASSLTAGLGTEAFF. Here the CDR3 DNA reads TGTGCCAGCAGTTTGACAGCAGGGCTAGGCACTGAAGCTTTCTTT.

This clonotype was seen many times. CDR3 sequence (DNA): TGTGCCACCAGCGAACAGGGCATTGACACCATATATTTT. It codes for CATSEQGIDTIYF. This rearrangement joins TRBV15 to TRBJ1-3; D possibly corresponds to TRBD1 (6 bases). The CDR3 sequence is 13 residues long. Germline assignment: CDR1 LNHNV and CDR2 YYDKDF (reference sequence). V was shortened by 5 bases and J by 8 bases, with 13 bases between the two germline ends.

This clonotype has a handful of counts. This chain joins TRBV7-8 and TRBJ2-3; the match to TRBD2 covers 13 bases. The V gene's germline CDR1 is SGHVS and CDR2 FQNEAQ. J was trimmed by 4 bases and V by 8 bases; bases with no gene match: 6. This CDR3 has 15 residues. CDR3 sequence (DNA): TGTGCCAGCGGAAGACTAGCGGGAGGTTCAGATACGCAGTATTTT. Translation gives CASGRLAGGSDTQYF.

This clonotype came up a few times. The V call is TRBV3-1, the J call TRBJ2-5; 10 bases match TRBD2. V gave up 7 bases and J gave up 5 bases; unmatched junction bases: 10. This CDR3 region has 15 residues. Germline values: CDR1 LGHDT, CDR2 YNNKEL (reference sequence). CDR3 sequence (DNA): TGTGCCAGCACCCAGCGGGAGGGCCTATGGGAGACCCAGTACTTC. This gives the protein CASTQREGLWETQYF.

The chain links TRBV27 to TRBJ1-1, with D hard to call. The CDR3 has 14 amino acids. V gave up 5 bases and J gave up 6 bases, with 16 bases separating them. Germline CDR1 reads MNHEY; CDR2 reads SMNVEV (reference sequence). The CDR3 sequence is CASSSRHTRPEAFF. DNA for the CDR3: TGTGCCAGCAGTAGCCGTCACACCCGCCCTGAAGCTTTCTTT.

The CDR3 DNA reads as TGTGCCAGCAGGACGGCTGGAGCCCCCAACATTCAGTACTTC. This sequence encodes CASRTAGAPNIQYF. The chain employs TRBV11-2 and TRBJ2-4; D unresolved. The germline V gene has CDR1 SGHAT and CDR2 FQNNGV. CDR3 length: 14 residues. V was cut by 6 bases and J by 7 bases, with 16 bases left in between.